The 17 T cell receptor beta chains below were found in one sample sequenced in a study of post-analysis software for immune sequencing data. Researchers reported that TCR beta cDNA libraries carried unique molecular identifiers. TCRdb independently ran MiXCR on the PCR reads; one entry per CDR3 protein. Among about 430,000 distinct CDR3 sequences listed, about 39% were seen once. These receptors lack a known antigen. Study results and caveats: TRBV5-6, TRBV5-1 and TRBV20-1 were among several TRBV segments more frequent in patients than controls.

The sample taken for sequencing was blood. These TCRs come from a girl aged 2 to 9 with multiple sclerosis.

The chain combines TRBV25-1 with TRBJ1-2; a possible D gene is TRBD1 (6 bases). The CDR3 has 15 residues. Trimming removed 3 bases from V and 0 bases from J, with 11 bases in between. CDR1 and CDR2 from the germline V gene are MGHDK and SYGVNS. For the CDR3, the DNA is TGTGCCAGCAGTGAGTCATCAGGGGCTAACTATGGCTACACCTTC. This translates into CASSESSGANYGYTF.

This clonotype was observed a few times. The chain recombines TRBV6-5 with TRBJ2-6; D ambiguous. V shed 8 bases and J shed 2 bases, with 7 bases lying between them. Germline CDR1 reads MNHEY; CDR2 reads SVGAGI. CDR3 length: 13 residues. CDR3 nucleotides: TGTGCCAGCCGAGGTACTGGGGCCAACGTCCTGACTTTC. Residues: CASRGTGANVLTF.

CDR3 nucleotides: TGTGCCAGCAGCGCTCCCAAGGGGCGGGGTCTCGCGGATACGCAGTATTTT. It is translated as CASSAPKGRGLADTQYF. The chain joins TRBV9 to TRBJ2-3, with D tentatively TRBD2 (6 bases). The CDR3 totals 17 residues. CDR1 and CDR2 (germline): SGDLS, YYNGEE. The V end lost 3 bases, the J end lost 6 bases, and 23 bases lay between the germline ends.

The chain links TRBV7-8 to TRBJ2-7; perhaps TRBD2 as D (7 bases). Germline values: CDR1 SGHVS, CDR2 FQNEAQ. V was clipped by 0 bases and J by 2 bases, with 11 bases between them. The CDR3 has 15 residues. CDR3 sequence (DNA): TGTGCCAGCAGCTTAGCAGTGGGGGGGCCCTACGAGCAGTACTTC. Its protein is CASSLAVGGPYEQYF.

To note about this clonotype: Mismatch with germline at one junction end may stem from a read error. The rearrangement joins TRBV5-1 to TRBJ2-4; D not resolved. The DNA end lines up better with TRBJ2-7; the J call may be wrong. CDR1 and CDR2 from the germline V gene are SGHRS and YFSETQ. The CDR3 sequence is 14 residues long. This CDR3 reads CASSLMSSSCEQYF. CDR3 DNA sequence: TGCGCCAGCAGCTTGATGAGCAGCTCCTGCGAGCAGTACTTC.

The chain employs TRBV20-1 and TRBJ2-1; TRBD1 might be the D (5 bases). Germline V gene lookup returns CDR1 DFQATT and CDR2 SNEGSKA (reference sequence). CDR3 length: 14 amino acids. Trimming pared 4 bases from V and 4 bases from J, leaving 14 bases between. The CDR3 DNA is TGCAGTGCTACAGGGCCAGAGAGTTACAATGAGCAGTTCTTC. Translating gives CSATGPESYNEQFF.

Worth noting for this clonotype: Just one base apart from a much larger clone, this may be a read error. DNA for the CDR3: TGTGCTAGCAGAACCCGCTGGGGAAATGAGCAGTTCTTC. It specifies CASRTRWGNEQFF. V usage is TRBV7-7 and J usage is TRBJ2-1; D is unresolved. CDR1 is SSHAT and CDR2 is FNYEAQ in the germline V gene (reference sequence). CDR3 length equals 13 residues. Looking up the rest from reference TRBV7-7 and TRBJ2-1 gives the full variable domain: GAGVSQSPRYKVTKRGQDVTLRCDPISSHATLYWYQQALGQGPEFLTYFNYEAQPDKSGLPSDRFSAERPEGSISTLTIQRTEQRDSAMYRCASRTRWGNEQFFGPGTRLTVL.

This chain links TRBV7-9 with TRBJ2-7, with 7 bases identical to TRBD1. Germline CDR1 and CDR2: SEHNR and FQNEAQ (reference sequence). CDR3 length: 15 amino acids. V was clipped by 2 bases and J by 2 bases; unmatched bases: 6. The CDR3 DNA reads as TGTGCCAGCAGCTTAAGACAGGGCCCTCCCTACGAGCAGTACTTC. This translates into CASSLRQGPPYEQYF.

V is TRBV4-3 and J is TRBJ2-1, with 7 nucleotides matching TRBD1. CDR1 is LGHNA, CDR2 YSLEER, per germline. V trimming: 1 base; J trimming: 7 bases; junction bases outside the gene matches: 7. This CDR3 is built from 15 residues. The CDR3 here is CASSQVGDRVNEQFF. The CDR3 DNA reads TGCGCCAGCAGCCAAGTAGGAGACAGGGTAAATGAGCAGTTCTTC.

The CDR3 DNA reads as TGTGCCAGCTCCCCTGACAGGGCAATGTCCTACGAGCAGTACTTC. Translated: CASSPDRAMSYEQYF. V is TRBV18 and J is TRBJ2-7, with TRBD1 identical over 7 bases. Losses at the gene ends were 6 bases for V and 1 base for J; bases not matched to a gene: 9. Germline V gene lookup returns CDR1 KGHSH and CDR2 LQKENI. This CDR3 is built from 15 residues.

Concerning this clonotype: One end of the junction is discordant with germline, which a read error may explain. The chain employs TRBV18 and TRBJ2-1; TRBD2 might be the D (5 bases). The J call is doubtful: the DNA matches TRBJ2-7 better. Per the germline V gene, CDR1 is KGHSH and CDR2 is LQKENI. The CDR3 loop spans 17 amino acids. This CDR3 is CACSGQEINREYNEQYF. In DNA form, the CDR3 reads TGTGCCTGCTCAGGCCAGGAAATAAACCGGGAATACAATGAGCAGTACTTC.

V and J are TRBV4-2 and TRBJ2-6, with D perhaps TRBD2 (5 bases). The CDR3 length is 23 residues. V lost 6 bases to trimming and J lost 0 bases, with 33 bases between them. Looked up from germline, CDR1 is LGHNA and CDR2 is YNFKEQ. CDR3 nucleotides: TGTGCCAGCAGGCAAAGAGGGCCGGGCCCATATTCAACGGCCTACTCTGGGGCCAACGTCCTGACTTTC. Translation: CASRQRGPGPYSTAYSGANVLTF.

This clonotype was recorded at least ten times. CDR3 coding DNA: TGTGCCAGCAGTCCCGGGACAGGAATTTACGAGCAGTACTTC. Translation gives CASSPGTGIYEQYF. The V and J genes are TRBV6-5 and TRBJ2-7; 8 positions match TRBD1. CDR1 is MNHEY and CDR2 is SVGAGI in the germline V gene. The trim removed 5 bases at V and 4 bases at J, leaving 7 bases unmatched. This CDR3 is built from 14 residues.

V is TRBV4-2 and J is TRBJ1-2; D is perhaps TRBD1 (5 bases). Trimming cost V 2 bases and J 6 bases, with 22 bases left between them. The germline V gene encodes CDR1 LGHNA and CDR2 YNFKEQ. The length of the CDR3 is 17 residues. The CDR3 coding sequence is TGTGCCAGCAGCCAATCACGCGAGATAACAGGAGGAGATGGCTACACCTTC. This codes for CASSQSREITGGDGYTF.

This chain uses TRBV15 with TRBJ2-7; 10 positions agree with TRBD2. The CDR3 totals 15 residues. The V gene end was trimmed by 3 bases and the J gene end by 1 base; junction bases not matched to a gene: 3. Germline CDR1 is LNHNV and CDR2 is YYDKDF (reference sequence). The CDR3 nucleotides read TGTGCCACCAGCAGGTGGACTAGCGGATCCTACGAGCAGTACTTC. Encoded protein: CATSRWTSGSYEQYF.

This clonotype was picked up a small number of times. This chain connects TRBV25-1 to TRBJ2-7, with 9 bases that match TRBD1. Germline loops: CDR1 MGHDK, CDR2 SYGVNS. V shed 2 bases and J 2 bases; nucleotides not matched to a gene: 4. The CDR3 is 15 residues long. In DNA form, the CDR3 reads TGTGCCAGCAGTGAACGAAGACAGGGGGCCTACGAGCAGTACTTC. It encodes CASSERRQGAYEQYF.

The rearrangement links TRBV11-2 to TRBJ2-1; 13 bases align to TRBD2. Germline CDR1 is SGHAT and CDR2 is FQNNGV. This CDR3 spans 14 amino acids. J lost 7 bases, V lost 5 bases, and 2 bases had no gene match. CDR3 loop: CASSAGLAGNEQFF. In DNA form, the CDR3 reads TGTGCCAGCAGCGCGGGACTAGCGGGGAATGAGCAGTTCTTC.